A single T cell receptor beta chain is shown here with its context. Systemic immunosuppression or a history of autoimmune disease excluded patients. Sequenced by immunoSEQ multiplex PCR; TCRdb stores in-frame clones only, minus some. The sample records 55,000 to 70,000 clones, about 79% being singletons. These data are taken from a study of OX40 agonist ivuxolimab in advanced cancers. About the research overall: Having had anti-PD-1, anti-PD-L1 or anti-CTLA-4 therapy before was allowed, and roughly 40% had some.

V lost 5 bases to trimming and J lost 4 bases; unmatched junction nucleotides: 14. The CDR3 length is 17 residues. Germline V gene lookup returns CDR1 LNHDA and CDR2 SQIVND (reference sequence). The sample in question was CD4+ or CD8+ T cells sorted from blood, obtained in a trial of the OX40 agonist ivuxolimab. The receptor was isolated from an adult with an advanced solid tumor such as melanoma, head and neck, liver or kidney cancer. The chain carries TRBV19 and TRBJ1-2, with 9 bases lining up with TRBD1. The CDR3 DNA sequence: TGTGCCAGTAGTGTAACGCCCGGGACAGGGTATGCCTATGGCTACACCTTC. Amino acid sequence: CASSVTPGTGYAYGYTF.